This T cell receptor beta chain emerged from a study of OX40 agonist ivuxolimab in advanced cancers. Study in general: Anti-PD-1, anti-PD-L1 or anti-CTLA-4 therapy given earlier was allowed, and 40% had some.

The repertoire was sequenced with immunoSEQ multiplex PCR; TCRdb's copy has only in-frame clones and lacks some. The table shows 50,000 to 65,000 clones, with roughly nine tenths occurring only once. Whole-study findings and limits: A proportion of nonresponders additionally exhibited low normalized T-cell clonal expansion. In CD8+ T cells, expanded clones were on average more numerous than in CD4+.

Notes on this clone: Its antigen is as yet unknown.

The material was CD4+ or CD8+ T cells sorted from blood, obtained in a trial of the OX40 agonist ivuxolimab. The TCR originated in an adult with an advanced solid tumor such as melanoma, head and neck, liver or kidney cancer.

The DNA of the CDR3 is TGTGCCAGCAGCTCCGAAACAGGGATCCCAGATACGCAGTATTTT. Its translation is CASSSETGIPDTQYF. V is TRBV13 and J is TRBJ2-3; the D gene is possibly TRBD1 (6 bases). The CDR3 extends over 15 amino acids. The V end lost 4 bases, the J end lost 4 bases, and 15 bases lay between the germline ends. CDR1 and CDR2 (germline): PRHDT, FYEKMQ (reference sequence). The full variable domain, completed using reference TRBV13 and TRBJ2-3, is AAGVIQSPRHLIKEKRETATLKCYPIPRHDTVYWYQQGPGQDPQFLISFYEKMQSDKGSIPDRFSAQQFSDYHSELNMSSLELGDSALYFCASSSETGIPDTQYFGPGTRLTVL.